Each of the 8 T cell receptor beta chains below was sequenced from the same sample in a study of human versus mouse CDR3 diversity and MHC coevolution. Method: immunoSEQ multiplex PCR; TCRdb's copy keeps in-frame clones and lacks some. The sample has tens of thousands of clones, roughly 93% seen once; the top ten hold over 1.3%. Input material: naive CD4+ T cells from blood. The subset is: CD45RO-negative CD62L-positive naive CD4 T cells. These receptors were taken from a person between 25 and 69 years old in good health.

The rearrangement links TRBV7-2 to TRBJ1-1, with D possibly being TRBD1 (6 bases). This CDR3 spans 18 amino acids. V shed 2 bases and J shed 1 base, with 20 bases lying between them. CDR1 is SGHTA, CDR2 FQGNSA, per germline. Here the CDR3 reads CASSLLAGALAANTEAFF. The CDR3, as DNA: TGTGCCAGCAGCTTATTAGCGGGGGCATTAGCCGCGAACACTGAAGCTTTCTTT.

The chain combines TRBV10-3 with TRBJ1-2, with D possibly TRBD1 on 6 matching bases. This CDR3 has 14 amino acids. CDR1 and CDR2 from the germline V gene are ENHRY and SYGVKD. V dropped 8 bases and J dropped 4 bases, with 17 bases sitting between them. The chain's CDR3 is CAIGAGLGGYGYTF. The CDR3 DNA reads TGTGCCATCGGAGCCGGGTTAGGGGGCTATGGCTACACCTTC.

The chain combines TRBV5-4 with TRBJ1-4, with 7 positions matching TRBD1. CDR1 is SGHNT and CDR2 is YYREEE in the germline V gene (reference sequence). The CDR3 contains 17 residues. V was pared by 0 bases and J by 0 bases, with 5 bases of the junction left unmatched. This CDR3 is CASSLGQGLSTNEKLFF. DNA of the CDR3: TGTGCCAGCAGCTTGGGACAGGGCCTCTCAACTAATGAAAAACTGTTTTTT.

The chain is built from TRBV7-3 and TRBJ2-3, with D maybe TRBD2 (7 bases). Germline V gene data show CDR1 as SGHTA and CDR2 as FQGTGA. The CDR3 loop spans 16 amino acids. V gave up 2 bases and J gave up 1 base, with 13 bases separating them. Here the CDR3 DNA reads TGTGCCAGCAGCTTATGGGGGGGCCTTGGCACAGATACGCAGTATTTT. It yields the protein CASSLWGGLGTDTQYF.

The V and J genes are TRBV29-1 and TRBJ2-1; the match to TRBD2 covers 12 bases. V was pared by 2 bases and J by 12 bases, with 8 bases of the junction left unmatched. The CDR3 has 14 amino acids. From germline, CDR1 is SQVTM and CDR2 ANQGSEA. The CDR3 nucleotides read TGCAGCGTTGAACTAGCGGGAGGGGGAACTCGGCAGTTCTTC. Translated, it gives CSVELAGGGTRQFF.

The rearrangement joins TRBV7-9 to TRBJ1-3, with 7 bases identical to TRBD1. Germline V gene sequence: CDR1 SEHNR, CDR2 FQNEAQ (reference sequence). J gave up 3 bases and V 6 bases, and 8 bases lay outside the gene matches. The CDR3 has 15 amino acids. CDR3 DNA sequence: TGTGCCAGCAGTTCCGACAGGGTTGGTGGAAACACCATATATTTT. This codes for CASSSDRVGGNTIYF.

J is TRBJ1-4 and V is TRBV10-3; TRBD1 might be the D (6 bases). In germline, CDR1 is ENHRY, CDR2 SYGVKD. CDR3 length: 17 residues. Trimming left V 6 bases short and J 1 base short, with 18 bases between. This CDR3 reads CAISRAALQGTNEKLFF. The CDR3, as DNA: TGTGCCATCAGCCGAGCAGCGTTACAGGGAACTAATGAAAAACTGTTTTTT.

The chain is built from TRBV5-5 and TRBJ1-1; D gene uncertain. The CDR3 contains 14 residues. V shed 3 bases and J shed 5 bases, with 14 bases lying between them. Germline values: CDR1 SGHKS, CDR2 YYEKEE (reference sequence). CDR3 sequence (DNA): TGTGCCAGCAGCTCTGGGCGTAGAGGGACTGAAGCTTTCTTT. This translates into CASSSGRRGTEAFF. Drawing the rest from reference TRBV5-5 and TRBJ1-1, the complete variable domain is DAGVTQSPTHLIKTRGQQVTLRCSPISGHKSVSWYQQVLGQGPQFIFQYYEKEERGRGNFPDRFSARQFPNYSSELNVNALLLGDSALYLCASSSGRRGTEAFFGQGTRLTVV.